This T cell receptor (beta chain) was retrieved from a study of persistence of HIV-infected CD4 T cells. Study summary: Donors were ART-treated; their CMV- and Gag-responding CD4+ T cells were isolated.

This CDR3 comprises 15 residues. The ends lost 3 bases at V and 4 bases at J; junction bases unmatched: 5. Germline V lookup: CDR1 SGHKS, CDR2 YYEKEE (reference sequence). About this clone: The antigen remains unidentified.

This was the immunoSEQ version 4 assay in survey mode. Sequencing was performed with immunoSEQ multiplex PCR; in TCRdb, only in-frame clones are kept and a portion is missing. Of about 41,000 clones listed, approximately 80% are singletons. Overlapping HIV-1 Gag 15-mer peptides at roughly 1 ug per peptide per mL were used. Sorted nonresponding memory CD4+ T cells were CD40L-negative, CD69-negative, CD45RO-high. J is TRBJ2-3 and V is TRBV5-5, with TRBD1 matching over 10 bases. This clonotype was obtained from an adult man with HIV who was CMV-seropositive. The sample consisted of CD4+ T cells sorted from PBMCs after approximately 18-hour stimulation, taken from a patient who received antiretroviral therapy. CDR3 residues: CASSYSGQGADTQYF. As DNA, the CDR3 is TGTGCCAGCAGCTACTCCGGACAGGGGGCAGATACGCAGTATTTT.